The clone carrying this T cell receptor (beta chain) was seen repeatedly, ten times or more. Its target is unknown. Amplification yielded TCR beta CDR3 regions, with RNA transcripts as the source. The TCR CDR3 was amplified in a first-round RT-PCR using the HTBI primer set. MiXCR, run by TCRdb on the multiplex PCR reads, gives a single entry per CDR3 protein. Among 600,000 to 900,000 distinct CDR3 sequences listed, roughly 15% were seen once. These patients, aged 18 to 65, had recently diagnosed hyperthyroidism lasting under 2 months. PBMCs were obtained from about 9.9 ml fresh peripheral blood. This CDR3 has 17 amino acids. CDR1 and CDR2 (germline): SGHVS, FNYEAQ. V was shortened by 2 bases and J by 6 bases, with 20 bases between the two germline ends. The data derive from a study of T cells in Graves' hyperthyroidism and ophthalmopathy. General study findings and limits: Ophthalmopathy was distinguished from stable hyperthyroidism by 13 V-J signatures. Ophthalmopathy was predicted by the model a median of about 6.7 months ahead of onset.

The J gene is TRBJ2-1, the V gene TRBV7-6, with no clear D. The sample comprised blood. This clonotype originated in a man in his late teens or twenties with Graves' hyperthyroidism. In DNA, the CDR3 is TGTGCCAGCAGCTTAAAGATAATCGCCGGGTCCCGCAATGAGCAGTTCTTC. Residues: CASSLKIIAGSRNEQFF.